The rows below give T cell receptor beta chains drawn from one sample of a study of CD8 T cells in ankylosing spondylitis. TCRdb reprocessed the 5' RACE reads with MiXCR, giving one entry per CDR3 protein. Among roughly 240,000 distinct CDR3 sequences listed, over 30% were seen once. Sequenced input: blood, either unsorted or a sorted T cell fraction (not recorded which). These receptors came from a male donor with ankylosing spondylitis or in good health (not recorded which). The CDR3 runs from the conserved cysteine through the conserved F or W.

j_call v_call cdr3_aa
TRBJ2-1 TRBV7-3 CASSTQGYNEQFF
TRBJ2-3 TRBV15 CATSSATDTQYF
TRBJ1-5 TRBV5-6 CASSSGQGASQPQHF
TRBJ2-5 TRBV20-1 CSAGLGGAQEAQYF
TRBJ1-2 TRBV7-2 CASSLAGQGHGYTF
TRBJ2-7 TRBV12-3/TRBV12-4 CASNKNRRTYEQYF
TRBJ2-5 TRBV12-3/TRBV12-4 CASSSAVVETQYF
TRBJ1-1 TRBV20-1 CSALPGRPRSTEAFF
TRBJ2-1 TRBV20-1 CSARGPGGDRSYNEQFF
TRBJ1-1 TRBV15 CATSSWTGGNTEAFF
TRBJ2-7 TRBV10-3 CAISDSPGQQYF
TRBJ1-1 TRBV29-1 CSVDRVNTEAFF
TRBJ2-3 TRBV20-1 CSASASGGLDIAPDTQYF
TRBJ2-7 TRBV5-1 CASSLMAGDRSYEQYF
TRBJ2-3 TRBV12-3/TRBV12-4 CASQRAGGRTDTQYF
TRBJ2-7 TRBV4-1 CASSSSTDSYEQYF
TRBJ1-2 TRBV12-3/TRBV12-4 CASRRATGGNYGYTF
TRBJ2-3 TRBV3-1 CASSQSTGYSGDTQYF
TRBJ1-1 TRBV7-2 CASSLAWGSTEAFF
TRBJ2-7 TRBV9 CASSVDPGLAVDEQYF
TRBJ2-3 TRBV12-3/TRBV12-4 CASSQTAMRDTQYF
TRBJ2-7 TRBV20-1 CSARGPNEDYEQYF
TRBJ2-1 TRBV11-2 CASSRDFLRPEQFF
TRBJ2-2 TRBV20-1 CSARTGRGDTGELFF
TRBJ2-7 TRBV20-1 CSPGRGGSYEQYF
TRBJ2-7 TRBV6-1 CASSRSRFSHEQYF
TRBJ2-7 TRBV6-5 CASSYSPGGGEQYF
TRBJ2-7 TRBV20-1 CSARDWLAASHEQYF
TRBJ2-7 TRBV5-6 CASSPAAGEIIYEQYF
TRBJ2-2 TRBV20-1 CSARKAGANTGELFF
TRBJ1-2 TRBV30 CAWSPGLGGYTF
TRBJ2-7 TRBV3-1 CASSKAVPAYEQYF
TRBJ2-5 TRBV28 CASSPSGQQETQYF
TRBJ2-1 TRBV7-7 CASSLEVQPYNEQFF
TRBJ2-7 TRBV20-1 CSVRDRVSSSYEQYF
TRBJ2-7 TRBV9 CASSVEGSKNAQYF
TRBJ2-3 TRBV9 CASSFGLAEFTDTQYF
TRBJ2-1 TRBV20-1 CSAWELLSYNEQFF
TRBJ2-1 TRBV5-1 CASSGSGGLYNEQFF
TRBJ2-2 TRBV20-1 CSARAGSQNTGELFF
TRBJ1-1 TRBV2 CASKGTGDRMNTEAFF
TRBJ2-3 TRBV20-1 CSASRPTDTQYF
TRBJ1-6 TRBV27 CASSFTVRVGSSYNSPLHF
TRBJ1-1 TRBV28 CASSFEGTVNTEAFF
TRBJ2-3 TRBV7-9 CASRAHPTDTQYF